The entry below gives a single T cell receptor (beta chain) sequence along with its context. Germline V gene data show CDR1 as SGHKS and CDR2 as YYEKEE (reference sequence). The CDR3 contains 15 residues. Trimming removed 1 base from V and 1 base from J; junction bases left unmatched: 5. These data belong to a study of blood T cell repertoires in COVID-19. Per the study methods: Nucleated cell counts were estimated from reference gene primer amplification. Profiled with immunoSEQ multiplex PCR; TCRdb holds only in-frame clones, not every one. The V and J calls and clone size are taken from that table; D and trimming were inferred from the DNA. The repertoire holds fewer than 350,000 clones, with around four fifths as singletons.

The receptor comes from a woman aged 45-65 years with active or convalescent COVID-19. This rearrangement joins TRBV5-5 to TRBJ2-7; 7 bases agree with TRBD2. Sequenced sample: peripheral blood. The CDR3 reads CASSLFGRESYEQYF. For the CDR3, the DNA is TGTGCCAGCAGCTTGTTTGGGAGGGAGTCCTACGAGCAGTACTTC.